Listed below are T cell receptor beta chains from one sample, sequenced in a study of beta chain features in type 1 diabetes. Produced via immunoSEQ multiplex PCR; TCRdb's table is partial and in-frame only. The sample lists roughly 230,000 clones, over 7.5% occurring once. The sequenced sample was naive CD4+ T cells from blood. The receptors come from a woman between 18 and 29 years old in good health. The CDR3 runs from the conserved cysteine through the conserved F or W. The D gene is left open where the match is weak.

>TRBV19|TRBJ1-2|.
CASSIRLTANYGYTF
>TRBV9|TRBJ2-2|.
CASSVAAGELFF
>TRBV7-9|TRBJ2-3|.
CASRWGPPDSTDTQYF
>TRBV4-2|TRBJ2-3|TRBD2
CASSARTSGGVDTQYF
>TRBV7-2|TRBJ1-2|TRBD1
CASSPGQVAGYGYTF
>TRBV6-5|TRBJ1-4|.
CASSRPGDREKLFF
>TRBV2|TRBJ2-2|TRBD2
CASSWTSGRTHTGELFF
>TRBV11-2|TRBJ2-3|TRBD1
CASSFRQGATLTDTQYF
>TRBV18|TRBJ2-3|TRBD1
CASSPQETGAAQYF
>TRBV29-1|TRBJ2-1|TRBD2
CSAEKGLVFSDEQFF
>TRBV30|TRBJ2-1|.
CAWSASVGEQFF
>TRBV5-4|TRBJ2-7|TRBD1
CASSLPGQGSYEQYF
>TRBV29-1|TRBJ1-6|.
CSAQEGGLANSPLHF
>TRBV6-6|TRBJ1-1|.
CASSSVQRYNEAFF
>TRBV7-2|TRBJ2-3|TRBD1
CASSPGTASTDTQYF
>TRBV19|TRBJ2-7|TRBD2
CASSIEASGVNEQYF
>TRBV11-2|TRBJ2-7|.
CASSLSAGQSYEQYF
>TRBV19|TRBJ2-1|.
CASSTSELVSEQFF
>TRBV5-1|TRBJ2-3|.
CASSLFEANTDTQYF
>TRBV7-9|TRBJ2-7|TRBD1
CASSPWTGYYEQYF
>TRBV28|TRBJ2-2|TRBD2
CASSLYLTPKSGRLSGTGELFF
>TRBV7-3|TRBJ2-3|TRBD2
CASSFLAESTDTQYF
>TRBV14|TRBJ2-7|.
CASSQIPGYEQYF
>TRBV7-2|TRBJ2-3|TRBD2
CASLSRLAGPTDTQYF
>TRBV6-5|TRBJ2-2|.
CASRGPLNTGELFF
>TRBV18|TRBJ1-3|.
CASSPVSGDTIYF